One sample yielded the 27 T cell receptor beta chains listed below, sequenced in a study of cytomegalovirus exposure and HLA in healthy donors. Primers included in the PCR were 60 Vbeta and 13 Jbeta primers. TCRdb's copy holds only in-frame clones and misses some; the assay was immunoSEQ multiplex PCR. The repertoire holds approximately 200,000 clones, with around 83% as singletons. Sequences were obtained from PBMCs. The origin of the receptors is a woman in her fifties or sixties in good health and CMV-seropositive.

The sample holds one count of this clone. V usage is TRBV18 and J usage is TRBJ2-7, with D uncertain. Trimming took off 3 bases at V and 2 bases at J, with 11 bases between the two ends. This CDR3 has 14 amino acids. Germline V gene data show CDR1 as KGHSH and CDR2 as LQKENI. CDR3 protein: CASSPGRQAYEQYF. The CDR3 DNA follows: TGTGCCAGCTCACCGGGCAGGCAAGCCTACGAGCAGTACTTC.

The J gene is TRBJ2-7, the V gene TRBV2, with no clear D. Trimming took off 3 bases at V and 6 bases at J, with 9 bases between the two ends. The germline V gene has CDR1 SNHLY and CDR2 FYNNEI. This CDR3 region has 12 residues. The CDR3 protein is CASSEAGPEQYF. As DNA, the CDR3 is TGTGCCAGCAGTGAGGCAGGCCCCGAGCAGTACTTC.

The gene calls are TRBV7-9 and TRBJ2-2, with 15 bases matching TRBD2. Germline CDR1 reads SEHNR; CDR2 reads FQNEAQ (reference sequence). Germline trimming cut 0 bases from V and 10 bases from J; bases unmatched to any gene: 9. This CDR3 is 18 amino acids long. The chain's CDR3 is CASSLALGLAGGFEELFF. For the CDR3, the DNA is TGTGCCAGCAGCTTAGCGCTTGGACTAGCGGGGGGGTTCGAGGAGCTGTTTTTT.

The chain combines TRBV12-5 with TRBJ2-7; 9 bases align to TRBD2. CDR3 length: 15 residues. The germline gives CDR1 LGHNT, CDR2 FRNRAP. V trimming: 5 bases; J trimming: 1 base; junction bases outside the gene matches: 6. CDR3: CASGDPSGVSYEQYF. The CDR3 coding sequence is TGTGCTAGTGGTGATCCTAGCGGGGTGTCCTACGAGCAGTACTTC.

As to this clone: The same CDR3 arises from other DNA sequences in this sample as well. V usage is TRBV5-1 and J usage is TRBJ2-3; TRBD2 matches 12 bases. CDR3 length: 16 residues. V shed 3 bases and J 3 bases; nucleotides not matched to a gene: 5. Germline V gives CDR1 SGHRS, CDR2 YFSETQ. Written as DNA, the CDR3 is TGCGCCAGCAGCTCAGGGACTAGCGGGTCGACAGATACGCAGTATTTT. Translating gives CASSSGTSGSTDTQYF.

The chain uses TRBV5-5 and TRBJ2-3; D is possibly TRBD1 (6 bases). Germline V lookup: CDR1 SGHKS, CDR2 YYEKEE (reference sequence). Trimming stripped 5 bases from V and 3 bases from J, with 13 bases between. The CDR3 has 14 amino acids. The CDR3 DNA sequence: TGTGCCAGCAGGTCTATCACAGGGACAGATACGCAGTATTTT. Amino acid sequence: CASRSITGTDTQYF.

This chain connects TRBV4-1 to TRBJ2-1, with TRBD1 matching over 10 bases. CDR1 is MGHRA, CDR2 YSYEKL, per germline. The CDR3 covers 15 residues. V dropped 8 bases and J dropped 7; count of bases not matched to a gene: 11. The CDR3 is CASQTWDRGRNEQFF. The DNA of the CDR3 is TGCGCCAGCCAAACCTGGGACAGGGGTAGGAATGAGCAGTTCTTC.

This chain uses TRBV2 with TRBJ2-7; 10 bases align to TRBD2. The CDR3 covers 17 residues. V was clipped by 0 bases and J by 0 bases; unmatched bases: 5. CDR1 SNHLY and CDR2 FYNNEI come from the germline V gene. CDR3 residues: CASSEASTSGLSYEQYF. CDR3 coding DNA: TGTGCCAGCAGTGAAGCTTCGACTAGCGGGCTCTCCTACGAGCAGTACTTC. The full variable domain, in which reference TRBV2 and TRBJ2-7 provide the parts outside the CDR3, is EPEVTQTPSHQVTQMGQEVILRCVPISNHLYFYWYRQILGQKVEFLVSFYNNEISEKSEIFDDQFSVERPDGSNFTLKIRSTKLEDSAMYFCASSEASTSGLSYEQYFGPGTRLTVT.

The CDR3 DNA reads TGCGCCAGCAGCTTAACTAGCGGGAGGGCGGCAGATACGCAGTATTTT. This sequence encodes CASSLTSGRAADTQYF. The rearrangement uses TRBV5-1 and TRBJ2-3; 13 nucleotides agree with TRBD2. J gave up 4 bases and V 2 bases, and 4 bases lay outside the gene matches. CDR1 and CDR2 (germline): SGHRS, YFSETQ. CDR3 size: 16 residues.

This chain connects TRBV25-1 to TRBJ2-7, with D maybe TRBD2 (7 bases). CDR3 length equals 15 residues. The germline gives CDR1 MGHDK, CDR2 SYGVNS. The germline V and J ends were trimmed by 1 base and 4 bases, with 14 bases remaining between them. CDR3 residues: CASSESGGGGYEQYF. CDR3 sequence (DNA): TGTGCCAGCAGTGAATCGGGAGGAGGGGGGTACGAGCAGTACTTC.

About this clone: At one boundary the junction diverges from the germline segment, which might be a read error. This sequence joins TRBV5-1 and TRBJ2-7; maybe TRBD1 (6 bases). The CDR3 length is 10 residues. Germline V gene data show CDR1 as SGHRS and CDR2 as YFSETQ. The CDR3 reads CAKGQLRCLF. The CDR3 region has the DNA TGCGCCAAAGGACAGTTGCGCTGTCTCTTC.

V usage is TRBV20-1 and J usage is TRBJ2-7, with D possibly TRBD2 on 5 matching bases. The CDR3 sequence is 11 residues long. CDR1 is DFQATT, CDR2 SNEGSKA, per germline (reference sequence). Between the trimmed V and J ends, which lost 5 bases and 7 bases, there was a span of 12 bases. In DNA form, the CDR3 reads TGCAGTGCTGGGCTTGAGCGGGAGCAGTACTTC. Amino acids: CSAGLEREQYF.

This rearrangement joins TRBV4-2 to TRBJ2-4, with a possible D match to TRBD2 (6 bases). The CDR3 has 15 residues. From germline, CDR1 is LGHNA and CDR2 YNFKEQ. The V end lost 0 bases, the J end lost 7 bases, and 13 bases lay between the germline ends. CDR3 amino acids: CASSQEAGIRNIQYF. In DNA form, the CDR3 reads TGTGCCAGCAGCCAAGAGGCGGGGATACGGAACATTCAGTACTTC.

The CDR3 region has the DNA TGTGCCAGCAGTTTGTCAGGCCCTGAGGGCGGCTACACCTTC. Translation gives CASSLSGPEGGYTF. The chain has TRBV28 and TRBJ1-2; the D is unclear. The V gene lost 3 bases and the J gene lost 8 bases, with 16 bases spanning the gap. CDR3 length equals 14 residues. Germline values: CDR1 MDHEN, CDR2 SYDVKM.

The chain couples TRBV9 to TRBJ2-4, with 9 bases identical to TRBD2. J lost 2 bases, V lost 4 bases, and 7 bases had no gene match. CDR1 is SGDLS, CDR2 YYNGEE, per germline. The CDR3 spans 16 residues. As DNA, the CDR3 is TGTGCCAGCAGCCACCCGCGGGGGGGCCCCAAAAACATTCAGTACTTC. Its protein is CASSHPRGGPKNIQYF.

This chain joins TRBV7-9 and TRBJ2-1; TRBD2 is a possible D gene (5 bases). Germline V lookup: CDR1 SEHNR, CDR2 FQNEAQ (reference sequence). V lost 0 bases and J 0 bases, leaving 12 bases between the germline ends. The CDR3 totals 17 residues. For the CDR3, the DNA is TGTGCCAGCAGCTTAGCCGCCCAGCGGAGCTCCTACAATGAGCAGTTCTTC. Translating it yields CASSLAAQRSSYNEQFF.

The chain joins TRBV5-1 to TRBJ2-2, with TRBD1 as a possible D gene (7 bases). The germline V gene has CDR1 SGHRS and CDR2 YFSETQ. The V end lost 4 bases, the J end lost 0 bases, and 16 bases lay between the germline ends. The CDR3 totals 17 residues. The CDR3 spells CASSAGQLTANTGELFF. In nucleotides, the CDR3 is TGCGCCAGCAGCGCGGGACAGCTCACCGCGAACACCGGGGAGCTGTTTTTT. The complete variable domain, with remaining parts taken from reference TRBV5-1 and TRBJ2-2, reads KAGVTQTPRYLIKTRGQQVTLSCSPISGHRSVSWYQQTPGQGLQFLFEYFSETQRNKGNFPGRFSGRQFSNSRSEMNVSTLELGDSALYLCASSAGQLTANTGELFFGEGSRLTVL.

The chain is built from TRBV2 and TRBJ2-1; D gene uncertain. The CDR3 runs 17 residues. Between the trimmed V and J ends, which lost 4 bases and 3 bases, there was a span of 19 bases. Germline V gene lookup returns CDR1 SNHLY and CDR2 FYNNEI. The CDR3 region has the DNA TGTGCCAGCAGTGCCCCCAATCTCATGTCCAGCTACAATGAGCAGTTCTTC. Residues: CASSAPNLMSSYNEQFF. The whole variable domain, remainder taken from reference TRBV2 and TRBJ2-1, is EPEVTQTPSHQVTQMGQEVILRCVPISNHLYFYWYRQILGQKVEFLVSFYNNEISEKSEIFDDQFSVERPDGSNFTLKIRSTKLEDSAMYFCASSAPNLMSSYNEQFFGPGTRLTVL.

The chain has TRBV28 and TRBJ1-2; D might be TRBD1 (5 bases). V was shortened by 7 bases and J by 1 base, with 13 bases between the two germline ends. This CDR3 spans 14 amino acids. Germline CDR1 and CDR2: MDHEN and SYDVKM. The CDR3 nucleotides are TGTGCCAGCACCTTACAGGTCAATAACTATGGCTACACCTTC. As protein: CASTLQVNNYGYTF.

The genes are TRBV28 and TRBJ1-1, with TRBD1 matching over 7 bases. V trimming: 2 bases; J trimming: 7 bases; junction bases outside the gene matches: 7. This CDR3 is built from 14 residues. CDR1 is MDHEN and CDR2 is SYDVKM in the germline V gene. The CDR3 region is CASSLAGTALEAFF. As DNA, the CDR3 is TGTGCCAGCAGTTTAGCCGGGACAGCACTTGAAGCTTTCTTT.

Remarks on this clone: This sample also contains other DNA sequences that code for the same CDR3. The gene calls are TRBV19 and TRBJ2-1, with 11 bases aligning to TRBD2. This CDR3 comprises 16 residues. The germline V gene has CDR1 LNHDA and CDR2 SQIVND (reference sequence). V lost 1 base to trimming and J lost 1 base; unmatched junction nucleotides: 0. The CDR3 spells CASSIGLAGSYNEQFF. The CDR3 bases are TGTGCCAGTAGTATAGGACTAGCGGGATCCTACAATGAGCAGTTCTTC. Using reference TRBV19 and TRBJ2-1 for the parts outside the CDR3, the full variable domain is DGGITQSPKYLFRKEGQNVTLSCEQNLNHDAMYWYRQDPGQGLRLIYYSQIVNDFQKGDIAEGYSVSREKKESFPLTVTSAQKNPTAFYLCASSIGLAGSYNEQFFGPGTRLTVL.

The rearrangement uses TRBV10-3 and TRBJ1-3, with D possibly TRBD1 on 6 matching bases. Per germline, CDR1 ENHRY and CDR2 SYGVKD. The CDR3 has 15 amino acids. V gave up 7 bases and J gave up 0 bases, with 13 bases separating them. CDR3 loop: CAITAGGSSGNTIYF. The CDR3 bases are TGTGCCATCACCGCTGGGGGCAGCTCTGGAAACACCATATATTTT.

The rearrangement uses TRBV21-1 and TRBJ2-7; the table's D call of TRBD2 was not tested on the DNA. TRBV21-1 represents a pseudogene. The CDR3 consists of 17 residues. The CDR3 DNA is TGTGCCAGCAGCAAGGAGAGGACTAGCGGGGGACCCTACGAGCAGTACTTC. It encodes CASSKERTSGGPYEQYF.

The V gene is TRBV7-6, the J gene TRBJ2-7, with 11 nucleotides matching TRBD2. The germline V gene has CDR1 SGHVS and CDR2 FNYEAQ. V lost 4 bases, J lost 2 bases, and 22 bases stayed unmatched. CDR3 size: 21 residues. CDR3 sequence: CASSSPLGASGRKWVTYEQYF. The CDR3 nucleotides read TGTGCCAGCAGCTCTCCTCTCGGGGCTAGCGGGAGGAAATGGGTCACCTACGAGCAGTACTTC.

The rearrangement joins TRBV11-2 to TRBJ2-1; 7 bases align to TRBD2. The germline V gene encodes CDR1 SGHAT and CDR2 FQNNGV. The CDR3 length is 15 residues. V was clipped by 8 bases and J by 3 bases; unmatched bases: 10. CDR3 in amino acids: CASSAVGRGYNEQFF. CDR3 DNA: TGTGCCAGCTCAGCTGTTGGGAGGGGCTACAATGAGCAGTTCTTC.

The chain combines TRBV30 with TRBJ2-3, with 7 bases fitting TRBD2. V dropped 0 bases and J dropped 9; count of bases not matched to a gene: 6. The CDR3 covers 13 residues. Per germline, CDR1 GTSNPN and CDR2 SVGIG (reference sequence). The CDR3 sequence: CAWSVRASGTQYF. Here the CDR3 DNA reads TGTGCCTGGAGTGTACGGGCTAGCGGAACGCAGTATTTT.

This chain connects TRBV4-1 to TRBJ2-7; 8 positions agree with TRBD2. CDR1 is MGHRA, CDR2 YSYEKL, per germline. The V segment lost 2 bases and the J segment 2 bases; nucleotides outside the gene matches: 5. The CDR3 is 15 residues long. The CDR3 region has the DNA TGCGCCAGCAGCCAAACCCCTAGCGGGCCCTACGAGCAGTACTTC. Protein: CASSQTPSGPYEQYF.